Below are 26 T cell receptor beta chains sequenced from a single sample in a study of shared clonotypes between healthy human individuals. Assay: immunoSEQ multiplex PCR; the TCRdb copy retains only in-frame clones and omits some. The sample lists 330,000 or so clones; 70% to 75% were seen once. Sequencing was done on a sample of memory CD4+ T cells sorted from blood. Subset noted: CD45RA-negative fraction. These receptors were taken from a young man in good health.

The chain uses TRBV30 and TRBJ2-2; 11 bases are shared with TRBD2. The CDR3 loop spans 14 amino acids. The trim removed 1 base at V and 8 bases at J, leaving 3 bases unmatched. Germline loops: CDR1 GTSNPN, CDR2 SVGIG (reference sequence). CDR3 DNA sequence: TGTGCCTGGAGTGGTCTAGCGGGAGGAGGGGAGCTGTTTTTT. Its protein is CAWSGLAGGGELFF.

CDR3 protein: CASSLATSGGLNTEAFF. CDR3 DNA sequence: TGCGCCAGCAGCTTGGCCACGTCGGGGGGCTTGAACACTGAAGCTTTCTTT. The chain employs TRBV5-1 and TRBJ1-1; tentative D call: TRBD1 (6 bases). CDR3 size: 17 residues. Germline lookup yields CDR1 SGHRS and CDR2 YFSETQ. Between the trimmed V and J ends, which lost 0 bases and 0 bases, there was a span of 15 bases.

V usage is TRBV5-1 and J usage is TRBJ2-3; the D gene is possibly TRBD2 (5 bases). Trimming removed 0 bases from V and 1 base from J, with 9 bases in between. The length of the CDR3 is 15 residues. Germline CDR1 SGHRS, CDR2 YFSETQ. The CDR3 bases are TGCGCCAGCAGCTTGGATGCGGGTCGCACAGATACGCAGTATTTT. Protein: CASSLDAGRTDTQYF.

The CDR3, as DNA: TGTGCCTGGAGTGTAGCCGGGGTTTCGGGCAATGAGCAGTTCTTC. This sequence encodes CAWSVAGVSGNEQFF. The rearrangement links TRBV30 to TRBJ2-1; maybe TRBD2 (5 bases). The V and J ends lost 0 bases and 6 bases respectively, with 15 bases between them. The CDR3 length is 15 residues. Germline assignment: CDR1 GTSNPN and CDR2 SVGIG (reference sequence).

This clone is a singleton in its sample. J is TRBJ2-1 and V is TRBV5-4, with 7 bases that match TRBD2. V trimming: 4 bases; J trimming: 9 bases; junction bases outside the gene matches: 13. Germline CDR1 is SGHNT and CDR2 is YYREEE (reference sequence). There are 15 residues in the CDR3. The CDR3 region is CASSQSWGGVGEQFF. The CDR3 DNA follows: TGTGCCAGCAGCCAGTCTTGGGGAGGGGTTGGTGAGCAGTTCTTC.

The rearrangement uses TRBV6-5 and TRBJ2-1; D uncertain. The V end lost 2 bases, the J end lost 3 bases, and 5 bases lay between the germline ends. CDR3 length: 13 residues. CDR1 and CDR2 (germline): MNHEY, SVGAGI. CDR3 sequence reads: CASSYGVYNEQFF. CDR3 DNA sequence: TGTGCCAGCAGTTACGGGGTCTACAATGAGCAGTTCTTC.

About this clone: This could be a read error, since a much larger clone is one nucleotide away. The same CDR3 is also encoded by other DNA sequences in this sample. V usage is TRBV2 and J usage is TRBJ1-4; D is undetermined. The germline V and J ends were trimmed by 6 bases and 7 bases, with 15 bases remaining between them. The CDR3 sequence is 14 residues long. Germline loops: CDR1 SNHLY, CDR2 FYNNEI. This CDR3 reads CASSRQGGGEKLFF. The CDR3 nucleotides are TGTGCCAGCAGCAGACAAGGTGGTGGTGAAAAACTGTTTTTT. The whole variable domain, filled in from reference TRBV2 and TRBJ1-4, reads EPEVTQTPSHQVTQMGQEVILRCVPISNHLYFYWYRQILGQKVEFLVSFYNNEISEKSEIFDDQFSVERPDGSNFTLKIRSTKLEDSAMYFCASSRQGGGEKLFFGSGTQLSVL.

On this clone itself: At one boundary the junction diverges from the germline segment, which might be a read error. The chain joins TRBV6-1 to TRBJ2-7; D is uncertain. The CDR3 has 11 amino acids. Germline loops: CDR1 MNHNS, CDR2 SASEGT. CDR3 loop: CASRYPSPSNF. The CDR3 region has the DNA TGTGCCAGCAGATACCCCAGTCCCTCAAACTTC.

Only a few counts were recorded for this clone. This rearrangement joins TRBV5-1 to TRBJ2-3; 10 bases are shared with TRBD1. The V and J ends lost 4 bases and 1 base, in that order; junction bases with no gene match: 3. The CDR3 contains 15 residues. Germline CDR1 is SGHRS and CDR2 is YFSETQ. This CDR3 reads CASSAGQGGTDTQYF. In nucleotides, the CDR3 is TGCGCCAGCAGCGCCGGACAGGGGGGCACAGATACGCAGTATTTT.

V and J are TRBV10-3 and TRBJ2-5, with TRBD2 identical over 13 bases. The CDR3 sequence is 15 residues long. Germline CDR1 ENHRY, CDR2 SYGVKD. The V and J ends lost 6 bases and 5 bases, in that order; junction bases with no gene match: 6. The CDR3 region has the DNA TGTGCCATCAGGGCGACTAGCGGGAGGATGGAGACCCAGTACTTC. As protein: CAIRATSGRMETQYF.

The CDR3 DNA is TGTGCCAGCAGCTTGGAGCATGAGCAGTTCTTC. This gives the protein CASSLEHEQFF. The V call is TRBV7-2, the J call TRBJ2-1; no clear D. Trimming cost V 3 bases and J 8 bases, with 5 bases left between them. This CDR3 has 11 amino acids. Germline CDR1 SGHTA, CDR2 FQGNSA.

The chain combines TRBV21-1 with TRBJ2-7; TRBD1, as called in the table, went unchecked against the DNA. TRBV21-1 is classified as a pseudogene. The CDR3 runs to 14 residues. CDR3 coding DNA: TGTGCCAGCAGCAAAGCCCACATTGTCTACGAGCAGTACTTC. Protein product: CASSKAHIVYEQYF.

J is TRBJ2-1 and V is TRBV7-3; the match to TRBD1 covers 9 bases. The ends lost 1 base at V and 5 bases at J; junction bases unmatched: 6. The germline gives CDR1 SGHTA, CDR2 FQGTGA. CDR3 length equals 16 residues. The CDR3 DNA sequence: TGTGCCAGCAGCTTAAGGGGGACAGGGTTCGACAATGAGCAGTTCTTC. Translation: CASSLRGTGFDNEQFF. The full variable domain, rest sourced from reference TRBV7-3 and TRBJ2-1, is GAGVSQTPSNKVTEKGKYVELRCDPISGHTALYWYRQSLGQGPEFLIYFQGTGAADDSGLPNDRFFAVRPEGSVSTLKIQRTERGDSAVYLCASSLRGTGFDNEQFFGPGTRLTVL.

The chain has TRBV28 and TRBJ1-1; D not certain. CDR1 and CDR2 from the germline V gene are MDHEN and SYDVKM. The V and J ends lost 8 bases and 1 base respectively, with 20 bases between them. The CDR3 is made up of 16 amino acids. The CDR3 reads CASFDFGEGENTEAFF. CDR3 nucleotides: TGTGCCAGCTTCGATTTTGGTGAAGGTGAGAACACTGAAGCTTTCTTT.

The chain is built from TRBV4-2 and TRBJ2-6; 12 bases fit TRBD1. Germline V gene lookup returns CDR1 LGHNA and CDR2 YNFKEQ. The CDR3 contains 17 residues. V was clipped by 4 bases and J by 3 bases; unmatched bases: 4. Here the CDR3 DNA reads TGTGCCAGCAGCCTAAGGGACAGGGGGCTTGGGGCCAACGTCCTGACTTTC. It encodes CASSLRDRGLGANVLTF.

The chain links TRBV13 to TRBJ2-1; TRBD1 matches at 9 bases. The CDR3 sequence is 17 residues long. V lost 4 bases, J lost 0 bases, and 7 bases stayed unmatched. Per germline, CDR1 PRHDT and CDR2 FYEKMQ (reference sequence). Written as DNA, the CDR3 is TGTGCCAGCAGCTCCCGGGGACAGGGCTCCTCCTACAATGAGCAGTTCTTC. Translating gives CASSSRGQGSSYNEQFF.

This chain uses TRBV5-1 with TRBJ1-4; D might be TRBD1 (5 bases). CDR1 is SGHRS and CDR2 is YFSETQ in the germline V gene. The CDR3 is 14 amino acids. The V end lost 4 bases, the J end lost 7 bases, and 14 bases lay between the germline ends. CDR3 DNA: TGCGCCAGCAGCCCCGGGACCCCGGGTGAAAAACTGTTTTTT. Protein: CASSPGTPGEKLFF. The full variable domain, completed using reference TRBV5-1 and TRBJ1-4, is KAGVTQTPRYLIKTRGQQVTLSCSPISGHRSVSWYQQTPGQGLQFLFEYFSETQRNKGNFPGRFSGRQFSNSRSEMNVSTLELGDSALYLCASSPGTPGEKLFFGSGTQLSVL.

The chain recombines TRBV5-1 with TRBJ2-7; 8 positions agree with TRBD2. The CDR3 spans 14 residues. CDR1 and CDR2 from the germline V gene are SGHRS and YFSETQ. V dropped 3 bases and J dropped 4; count of bases not matched to a gene: 6. In nucleotides, the CDR3 is TGCGCCAGCAGCTCGGCGGGAGGACAATACGAGCAGTACTTC. Its translation: CASSSAGGQYEQYF.

The chain uses TRBV2 and TRBJ2-1; 8 bases are shared with TRBD2. The CDR3 is made up of 14 amino acids. Germline V gene sequence: CDR1 SNHLY, CDR2 FYNNEI. Losses at the gene ends were 4 bases for V and 9 bases for J; bases not matched to a gene: 8. The CDR3: CASSGVAGMGEQFF. The CDR3 nucleotides are TGTGCCAGCAGTGGGGTAGCGGGAATGGGTGAGCAGTTCTTC.

This sequence joins TRBV28 and TRBJ2-3; 9 bases line up with TRBD2. Germline trimming cut 5 bases from V and 9 bases from J; bases unmatched to any gene: 9. Germline V gene data show CDR1 as MDHEN and CDR2 as SYDVKM. The CDR3 contains 14 residues. CDR3: CASSPPVAGETQYF. The CDR3 DNA sequence: TGTGCCAGCAGTCCCCCCGTAGCGGGAGAAACGCAGTATTTT.

The chain links TRBV27 to TRBJ2-5; TRBD2 agrees at 7 bases. The germline V gene encodes CDR1 MNHEY and CDR2 SMNVEV (reference sequence). Trimming at V came to 7 bases and at J to 5 bases, leaving 19 bases not matched to a gene. This CDR3 is 17 amino acids long. The CDR3 sequence: CASTDLLANYLKETQYF. As DNA, the CDR3 is TGTGCCAGCACCGACTTACTAGCGAACTATTTAAAGGAGACCCAGTACTTC.

In its sample, this clone was seen once. The chain recombines TRBV7-9 with TRBJ2-1; D ambiguous. Germline CDR1 is SEHNR and CDR2 is FQNEAQ (reference sequence). CDR3 length equals 18 residues. V was pared by 6 bases and J by 0 bases, with 21 bases between. CDR3 residues: CASSSRRRSISSYNEQFF. The DNA of the CDR3 is TGTGCCAGCAGTTCTAGGCGTCGGAGCATTAGCTCCTACAATGAGCAGTTCTTC.

The V call is TRBV7-7, the J call TRBJ2-3; 7 nucleotides align to TRBD1. The germline gives CDR1 SSHAT, CDR2 FNYEAQ (reference sequence). The CDR3 runs 15 residues. V lost 1 base, J lost 2 bases, and 3 bases stayed unmatched. The CDR3 loop is CASSLGQGDTDTQYF. The DNA for the CDR3 is TGTGCCAGCAGCTTAGGACAGGGCGACACAGATACGCAGTATTTT.

The genes are TRBV11-3 and TRBJ2-1; D assignment may be TRBD1 or TRBD2 (5 bases each). The length of the CDR3 is 13 residues. Trimming took off 1 base at V and 8 bases at J, with 9 bases between the two ends. From germline, CDR1 is SGHNT and CDR2 YENEEA. CDR3 residues: CASSLVGVDEQFF. For the CDR3, the DNA is TGTGCCAGCAGCTTAGTGGGGGTGGATGAGCAGTTCTTC.

For this clone: Other DNA sequences in the sample encode the same CDR3. The rearrangement links TRBV29-1 to TRBJ2-7, with 7 bases identical to TRBD1. Trimming cost V 6 bases and J 3 bases; bases outside gene matches: 2. The CDR3 totals 11 residues. CDR1 and CDR2 from the germline V gene are SQVTM and ANQGSEA. The CDR3 protein is CSVRTGYEQYF. The CDR3 nucleotides are TGCAGCGTCCGGACAGGCTACGAGCAGTACTTC.

The J gene is TRBJ1-4, the V gene TRBV2, with TRBD1 as a possible D gene (6 bases). V was clipped by 11 bases and J by 3 bases, with 13 bases between them. Germline loops: CDR1 SNHLY, CDR2 FYNNEI. This CDR3 is built from 13 residues. The CDR3: CARQQGANEKLFF. CDR3 bases: TGTGCCCGACAACAGGGAGCTAATGAAAAACTGTTTTTT. The full variable domain, with the rest looked up from reference TRBV2 and TRBJ1-4, is EPEVTQTPSHQVTQMGQEVILRCVPISNHLYFYWYRQILGQKVEFLVSFYNNEISEKSEIFDDQFSVERPDGSNFTLKIRSTKLEDSAMYFCARQQGANEKLFFGSGTQLSVL.